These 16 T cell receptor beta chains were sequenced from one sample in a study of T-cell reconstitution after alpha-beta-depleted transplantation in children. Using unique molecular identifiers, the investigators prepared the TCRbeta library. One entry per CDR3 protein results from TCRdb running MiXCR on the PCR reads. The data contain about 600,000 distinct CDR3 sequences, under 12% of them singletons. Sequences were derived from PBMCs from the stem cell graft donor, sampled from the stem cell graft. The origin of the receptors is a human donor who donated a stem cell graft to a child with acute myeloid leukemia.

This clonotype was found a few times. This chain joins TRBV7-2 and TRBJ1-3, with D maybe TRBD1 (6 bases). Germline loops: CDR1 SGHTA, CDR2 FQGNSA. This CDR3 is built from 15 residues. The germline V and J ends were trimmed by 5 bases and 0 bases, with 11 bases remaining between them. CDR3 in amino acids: CASSRGQLSGNTIYF. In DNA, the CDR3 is TGTGCCAGCAGCCGAGGACAGCTCTCTGGAAACACCATATATTTT.

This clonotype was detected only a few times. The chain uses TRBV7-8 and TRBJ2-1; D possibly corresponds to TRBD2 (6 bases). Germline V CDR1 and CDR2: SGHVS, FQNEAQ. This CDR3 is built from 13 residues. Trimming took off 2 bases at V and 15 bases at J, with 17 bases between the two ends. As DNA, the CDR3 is TGTGCCAGCAGCTTAATGGTAACGGGACTCACGTTCTTC. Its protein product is CASSLMVTGLTFF.

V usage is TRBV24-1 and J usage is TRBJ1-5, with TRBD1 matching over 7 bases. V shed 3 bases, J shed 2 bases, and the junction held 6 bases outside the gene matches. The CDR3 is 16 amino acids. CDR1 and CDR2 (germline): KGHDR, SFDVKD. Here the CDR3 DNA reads TGTGCCACCAGTGATCACTCCGGGACAGGCAATCAGCCCCAGCATTTT. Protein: CATSDHSGTGNQPQHF.

The CDR3 protein is CAISEPGGNTEAFF. The CDR3 DNA follows: TGTGCCATCAGTGAACCCGGGGGGAACACTGAAGCTTTCTTT. V usage is TRBV10-3 and J usage is TRBJ1-1; TRBD1 is a possible D gene (5 bases). Germline CDR1 and CDR2: ENHRY and SYGVKD. V lost 3 bases to trimming and J lost 1 base, with 9 bases between them. The CDR3 length is 14 residues.

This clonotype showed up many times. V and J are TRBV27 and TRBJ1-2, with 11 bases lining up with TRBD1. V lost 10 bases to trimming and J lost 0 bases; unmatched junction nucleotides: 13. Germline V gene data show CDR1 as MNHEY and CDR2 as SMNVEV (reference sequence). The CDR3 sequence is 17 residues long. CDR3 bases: TGTGCCACCACTAGGACGGACAGGGGGCGATCTAACTATGGCTACACCTTC. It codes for CATTRTDRGRSNYGYTF.

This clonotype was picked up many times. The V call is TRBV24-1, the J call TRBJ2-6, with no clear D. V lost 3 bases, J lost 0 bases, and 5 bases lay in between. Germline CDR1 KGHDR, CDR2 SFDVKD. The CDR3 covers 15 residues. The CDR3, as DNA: TGTGCCACCAGTGATGCGACCTCTGGGGCCAACGTCCTGACTTTC. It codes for CATSDATSGANVLTF.

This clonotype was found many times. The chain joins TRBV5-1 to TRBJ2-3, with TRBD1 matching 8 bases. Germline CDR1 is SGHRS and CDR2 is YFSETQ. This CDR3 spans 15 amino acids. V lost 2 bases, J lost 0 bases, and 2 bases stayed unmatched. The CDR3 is CASSFDRGSTDTQYF. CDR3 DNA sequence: TGCGCCAGCAGCTTCGACAGGGGAAGCACAGATACGCAGTATTTT.

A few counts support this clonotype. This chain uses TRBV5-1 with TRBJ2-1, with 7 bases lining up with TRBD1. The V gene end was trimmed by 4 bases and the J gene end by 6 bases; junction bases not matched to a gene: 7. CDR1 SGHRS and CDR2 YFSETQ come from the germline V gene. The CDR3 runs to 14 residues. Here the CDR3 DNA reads TGCGCCAGCAGCCCAAAACAGGGGAGCAATGAGCAGTTCTTC. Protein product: CASSPKQGSNEQFF. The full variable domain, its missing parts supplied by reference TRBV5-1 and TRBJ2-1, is KAGVTQTPRYLIKTRGQQVTLSCSPISGHRSVSWYQQTPGQGLQFLFEYFSETQRNKGNFPGRFSGRQFSNSRSEMNVSTLELGDSALYLCASSPKQGSNEQFFGPGTRLTVL.

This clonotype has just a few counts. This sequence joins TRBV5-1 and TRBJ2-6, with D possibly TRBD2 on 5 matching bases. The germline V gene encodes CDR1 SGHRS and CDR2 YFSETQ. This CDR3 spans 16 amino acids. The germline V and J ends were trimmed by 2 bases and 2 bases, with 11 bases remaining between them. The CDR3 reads CASSLQSGPGANVLTF. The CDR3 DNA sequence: TGCGCCAGCAGCTTACAGAGCGGTCCTGGGGCCAACGTCCTGACTTTC.

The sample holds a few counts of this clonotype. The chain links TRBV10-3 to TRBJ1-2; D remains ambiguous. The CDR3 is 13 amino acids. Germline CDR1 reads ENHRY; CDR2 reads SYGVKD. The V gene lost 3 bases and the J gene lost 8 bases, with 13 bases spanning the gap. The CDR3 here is CAISDPPVWGYTF. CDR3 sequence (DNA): TGTGCCATCAGTGATCCCCCCGTTTGGGGCTACACCTTC.

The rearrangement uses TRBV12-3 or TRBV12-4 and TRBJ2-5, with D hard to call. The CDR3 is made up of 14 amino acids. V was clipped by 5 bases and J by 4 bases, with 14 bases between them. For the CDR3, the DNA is TGTGCCAGCAGTCCACTTACTACCGGAGAGACCCAGTACTTC. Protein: CASSPLTTGETQYF.

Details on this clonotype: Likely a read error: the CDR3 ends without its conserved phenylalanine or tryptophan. CDR3: CSARDLAGGQVGELFI. CDR3 coding DNA: TGCAGTGCTAGAGATCTGGCGGGAGGGCAGGTCGGGGAGCTGTTTATT. The chain recombines TRBV20-1 with TRBJ2-2; TRBD2 agrees at 9 bases. The CDR3 consists of 16 residues. Germline V gene lookup returns CDR1 DFQATT and CDR2 SNEGSKA (reference sequence). V shed 0 bases and J 7 bases; nucleotides not matched to a gene: 9.

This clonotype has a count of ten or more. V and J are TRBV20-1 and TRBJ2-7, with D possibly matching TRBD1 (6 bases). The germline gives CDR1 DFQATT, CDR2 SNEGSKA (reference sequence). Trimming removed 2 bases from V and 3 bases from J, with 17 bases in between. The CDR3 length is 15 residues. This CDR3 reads CSARFPGALVYEQYF. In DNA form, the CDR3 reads TGCAGTGCTAGATTTCCAGGGGCCCTGGTCTACGAGCAGTACTTC.

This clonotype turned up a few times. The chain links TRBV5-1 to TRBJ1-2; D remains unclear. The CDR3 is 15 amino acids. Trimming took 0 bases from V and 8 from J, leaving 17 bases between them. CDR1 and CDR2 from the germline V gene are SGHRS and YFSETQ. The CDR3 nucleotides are TGCGCCAGCAGCTTGGATGGCGGGAATTTAGAGGGCTACACCTTC. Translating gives CASSLDGGNLEGYTF. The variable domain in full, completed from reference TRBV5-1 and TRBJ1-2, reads KAGVTQTPRYLIKTRGQQVTLSCSPISGHRSVSWYQQTPGQGLQFLFEYFSETQRNKGNFPGRFSGRQFSNSRSEMNVSTLELGDSALYLCASSLDGGNLEGYTFGSGTRLTVV.

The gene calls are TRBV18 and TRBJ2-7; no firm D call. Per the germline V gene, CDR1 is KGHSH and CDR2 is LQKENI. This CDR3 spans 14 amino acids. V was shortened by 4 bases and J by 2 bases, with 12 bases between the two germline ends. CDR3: CASSLGDGPYEQYF. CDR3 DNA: TGTGCCAGCTCACTAGGTGACGGGCCCTACGAGCAGTACTTC.

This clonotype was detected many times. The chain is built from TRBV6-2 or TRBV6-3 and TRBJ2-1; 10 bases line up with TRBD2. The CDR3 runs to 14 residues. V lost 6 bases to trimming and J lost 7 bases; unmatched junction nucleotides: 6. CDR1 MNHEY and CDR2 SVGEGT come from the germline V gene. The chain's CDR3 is CASRVPGLANEQFF. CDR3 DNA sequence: TGTGCCAGCAGAGTCCCGGGACTAGCGAATGAGCAGTTCTTC.